The 27 T cell receptor beta chains listed next were all sequenced from one sample in a study of T-cell memory formation after mild COVID-19 (dated by TCRdb to about 2021). Libraries were constructed by 5' RACE. This sample was sequenced with an Illumina NovaSeq 6000. TCRdb cleaned the public reads at Q25 with fastp, built clones with MiXCR and kept in-frame beta chains. Merged by CDR3 protein, the rows form single entries marked with the most common genes and DNA. Here the sample has around 260,000 distinct CDR3 sequences; about 16% occur a single time. Roughly a fifth of the sample is held by the ten biggest clonotypes. Sequenced input: PBMCs or a T cell subset sorted from them (not recorded which). The receptor set was obtained from a young man who had mild COVID-19 (a few samples of this study predate the infection). The sample titles of this study are shuffled in the database, so cell type and time point are left out; the donor was told from shared clones.

This clonotype was counted between two and nine times. The J gene is TRBJ1-5, the V gene TRBV20-1; 7 bases match TRBD1. Trimming took 3 bases from V and 2 from J; bases not matched to a gene: 16. Per the germline V gene, CDR1 is DFQATT and CDR2 is SNEGSKA (reference sequence). CDR3 length equals 18 residues. The CDR3 bases are TGCAGTGCTAGGGGGACGTCCTCCGGGACAGCCCGCAATCAGCCCCAGCATTTT. Residues: CSARGTSSGTARNQPQHF.

The genes are TRBV20-1 and TRBJ2-2; 11 bases align to TRBD1. V shed 3 bases, J shed 0 bases, and the junction held 15 bases outside the gene matches. CDR3 size: 20 residues. Germline CDR1 reads DFQATT; CDR2 reads SNEGSKA (reference sequence). CDR3 coding DNA: TGCAGTGCTAGCCAGCCCCCGGGACAGGGGGGGCGAGCGAACACCGGGGAGCTGTTTTTT. Amino acid sequence: CSASQPPGQGGRANTGELFF.

In its sample, this clonotype was seen a few times. The chain is built from TRBV7-2 and TRBJ2-1, with D perhaps TRBD1 (5 bases). CDR3 length: 14 amino acids. Between the trimmed V and J ends, which lost 3 bases and 6 bases, there was a span of 12 bases. CDR1 is SGHTA, CDR2 FQGNSA, per germline. The CDR3 here is CASSFQVRGNEQFF. In DNA, the CDR3 is TGTGCCAGCAGCTTTCAGGTTAGGGGCAATGAGCAGTTCTTC.

The chain couples TRBV6-5 to TRBJ2-4; D gene uncertain. There are 16 residues in the CDR3. Trimming cost V 5 bases and J 0 bases, with 14 bases left between them. The germline gives CDR1 MNHEY, CDR2 SVGAGI. The CDR3 sequence is CASSPLSKLAKNIQYF. CDR3 DNA: TGTGCCAGCAGTCCACTTTCTAAGCTAGCCAAAAACATTCAGTACTTC.

The rearrangement uses TRBV6-5 and TRBJ2-7, with a tentative D call TRBD1 (5 bases). The CDR3 is made up of 14 amino acids. V was cut by 4 bases and J by 2 bases, with 12 bases left in between. Germline V gives CDR1 MNHEY, CDR2 SVGAGI. CDR3 nucleotide sequence: TGTGCCAGCAGTTCCCGGACACACCCCTACGAGCAGTACTTC. Amino acid sequence: CASSSRTHPYEQYF.

This clonotype was observed a single time. The chain employs TRBV7-9 and TRBJ2-4, with D possibly being TRBD1 or TRBD2 (6 bases each). The CDR3 spans 14 residues. V shed 4 bases and J shed 8 bases, with 15 bases lying between them. The germline gives CDR1 SEHNR, CDR2 FQNEAQ (reference sequence). The CDR3 spells CASSSRGPGDIQYF. The CDR3 DNA sequence: TGTGCCAGCAGCTCTCGGGGGCCAGGGGACATTCAGTACTTC.

This clonotype occurred a few times. J is TRBJ1-5 and V is TRBV10-3, with TRBD1 matching over 8 bases. This CDR3 spans 16 amino acids. V shed 6 bases, J shed 1 base, and the junction held 8 bases outside the gene matches. Per the germline V gene, CDR1 is ENHRY and CDR2 is SYGVKD. CDR3: CAISNSDRASNQPQHF. For the CDR3, the DNA is TGTGCCATCAGCAACTCGGACAGGGCGAGCAATCAGCCCCAGCATTTT.

This clonotype appeared many times. The V and J genes are TRBV27 and TRBJ1-1; TRBD1 is a possible D gene (6 bases). The ends were cut back, 6 bases at V and 1 base at J, with 24 bases in the middle. Germline CDR1 reads MNHEY; CDR2 reads SMNVEV (reference sequence). This CDR3 is 18 amino acids long. The DNA for the CDR3 is TGTGCCAGCAGATCTTCACGCTGGAGCAGGGGAGGGAACACTGAAGCTTTCTTT. Residues: CASRSSRWSRGGNTEAFF.

This clonotype has a count of ten or more. The chain employs TRBV7-2 and TRBJ1-5; 8 nucleotides match TRBD1. Germline V gene lookup returns CDR1 SGHTA and CDR2 FQGNSA. The CDR3 runs 16 residues. After removal of 0 bases from V and 3 bases from J, the junction contained 4 bases not matched to a gene. CDR3 loop: CASSLAAGGNNQPQHF. CDR3 sequence (DNA): TGTGCCAGCAGCTTAGCGGCAGGGGGCAACAATCAGCCCCAGCATTTT.

In this sample, this clonotype turned up many times. The chain employs TRBV5-1 and TRBJ2-3; D not resolved. The V end lost 4 bases, the J end lost 6 bases, and 12 bases lay between the germline ends. Germline V lookup: CDR1 SGHRS, CDR2 YFSETQ. The CDR3 sequence is 13 residues long. The CDR3 region is CASSPIVRDTQYF. The CDR3 region has the DNA TGCGCCAGCAGCCCTATAGTACGGGATACGCAGTATTTT.

The V call is TRBV11-2, the J call TRBJ2-1; 9 bases match TRBD2. The V gene's germline CDR1 is SGHAT and CDR2 FQNNGV. The CDR3 has 17 residues. V gave up 6 bases and J gave up 0 bases; unmatched junction bases: 9. CDR3 amino acids: CASSPSSGVSSYNEQFF. DNA for the CDR3: TGTGCCAGCAGTCCCTCTAGCGGGGTAAGCTCCTACAATGAGCAGTTCTTC. The full variable domain, rest sourced from reference TRBV11-2 and TRBJ2-1, is EAGVAQSPRYKIIEKRQSVAFWCNPISGHATLYWYQQILGQGPKLLIQFQNNGVVDDSQLPKDRFSAERLKGVDSTLKIQPAKLEDSAVYLCASSPSSGVSSYNEQFFGPGTRLTVL.

A few counts support this clonotype. The rearrangement links TRBV7-2 to TRBJ1-4; D unclear. V was clipped by 6 bases and J by 8 bases, with 13 bases between them. Germline loops: CDR1 SGHTA, CDR2 FQGNSA. The CDR3 is 13 residues long. CDR3 nucleotides: TGTGCCAGCAGTCCGCGGGGTGGAGAAAAACTGTTTTTT. Its protein is CASSPRGGEKLFF.

This clonotype was observed a handful of times. The V gene is TRBV20-1, the J gene TRBJ2-2, with D perhaps TRBD2 (5 bases). Trimming took 7 bases from V and 1 from J, leaving 7 bases between them. The CDR3 runs to 12 residues. The germline V gene encodes CDR1 DFQATT and CDR2 SNEGSKA (reference sequence). The CDR3 here is CSVRGNTGELFF. CDR3 DNA: TGCAGTGTACGGGGGAACACCGGGGAGCTGTTTTTT.

This clonotype came up a few times. This rearrangement joins TRBV6-5 to TRBJ2-1, with 8 positions matching TRBD2. CDR1 MNHEY and CDR2 SVGAGI come from the germline V gene. The trim removed 6 bases at V and 6 bases at J, leaving 10 bases unmatched. This CDR3 has 15 amino acids. Written as DNA, the CDR3 is TGTGCCAGCAGCCTCGGGGGGGACCATTTCAATGAGCAGTTCTTC. It yields the protein CASSLGGDHFNEQFF.

The rearrangement links TRBV5-1 to TRBJ2-2, with D uncertain. Germline-derived CDR1 and CDR2 are SGHRS and YFSETQ. The length of the CDR3 is 14 residues. V was clipped by 6 bases and J by 2 bases, with 11 bases between them. The CDR3 loop reads CASTLSTNTGELFF. In nucleotides, the CDR3 is TGCGCCAGCACCCTTTCGACCAACACCGGGGAGCTGTTTTTT. Supplemented by reference TRBV5-1 and TRBJ2-2, the full variable domain reads KAGVTQTPRYLIKTRGQQVTLSCSPISGHRSVSWYQQTPGQGLQFLFEYFSETQRNKGNFPGRFSGRQFSNSRSEMNVSTLELGDSALYLCASTLSTNTGELFFGEGSRLTVL.

The rearrangement uses TRBV20-1 and TRBJ2-7, with 8 bases identical to TRBD2. The V segment lost 0 bases and the J segment 3 bases; nucleotides outside the gene matches: 4. The CDR3 covers 14 residues. Germline V lookup: CDR1 DFQATT, CDR2 SNEGSKA (reference sequence). The CDR3 nucleotides are TGCAGTGCTAGAGATATAACTAGCGGCTACGAGCAGTACTTC. It yields the protein CSARDITSGYEQYF.

The CDR3 loop is CASSYPSGGAGNEQFF. The CDR3 DNA reads as TGTGCCAGCAGTTACCCTAGCGGGGGGGCCGGGAATGAGCAGTTCTTC. The chain uses TRBV6-6 and TRBJ2-1; the match to TRBD2 covers 12 bases. This CDR3 has 16 amino acids. Per germline, CDR1 MNHNY and CDR2 SVGAGI (reference sequence). The V and J ends lost 2 bases and 7 bases, in that order; junction bases with no gene match: 6.

The chain carries TRBV12-3 or TRBV12-4 and TRBJ2-5; D gene unclear. This CDR3 is built from 14 residues. V lost 5 bases, J lost 5 bases, and 15 bases lay in between. CDR3 nucleotide sequence: TGTGCCAGCAGTACCACGCTAGTACGGGAGACCCAGTACTTC. This gives the protein CASSTTLVRETQYF.

The CDR3 DNA reads TGTGCCAGCAGTGCGGTAGGGGGAAACACCATATATTTT. Its translation is CASSAVGGNTIYF. This chain links TRBV28 with TRBJ1-3; D ambiguous. The CDR3 covers 13 residues. The V gene's germline CDR1 is MDHEN and CDR2 SYDVKM. Trimming took off 5 bases at V and 4 bases at J, with 9 bases between the two ends.

This clonotype was observed many times. The chain employs TRBV6-5 and TRBJ2-2; no reliable D call. Germline CDR1 MNHEY, CDR2 SVGAGI. The ends were cut back, 4 bases at V and 6 bases at J, with 15 bases in the middle. CDR3 length: 15 amino acids. CDR3 residues: CASSFLSGRAGELFF. The CDR3, as DNA: TGTGCCAGCAGTTTTCTCTCCGGTCGGGCCGGGGAGCTGTTTTTT.

The chain combines TRBV7-6 with TRBJ2-3, with D possibly matching TRBD2 (6 bases). Germline V lookup: CDR1 SGHVS, CDR2 FNYEAQ. The CDR3 loop spans 15 amino acids. Trimming took 5 bases from V and 0 from J, leaving 12 bases between them. CDR3 amino acids: CASSPWGVSTDTQYF. In DNA, the CDR3 is TGTGCCAGCAGCCCGTGGGGGGTTAGCACAGATACGCAGTATTTT.

There are a few counts of this clonotype. The chain uses TRBV20-1 and TRBJ1-5, with D hard to call. Germline V gives CDR1 DFQATT, CDR2 SNEGSKA (reference sequence). CDR3 length: 15 residues. Trimming stripped 6 bases from V and 0 bases from J, with 15 bases between. CDR3 coding DNA: TGCAGTGCAGCTCCTACACGGAATAGCAATCAGCCCCAGCATTTT. The encoded protein is CSAAPTRNSNQPQHF.

The gene calls are TRBV7-8 and TRBJ2-5; D may be TRBD2 (5 bases). The germline V gene has CDR1 SGHVS and CDR2 FQNEAQ. V dropped 6 bases and J dropped 1 base, with 9 bases sitting between them. This CDR3 has 13 residues. The CDR3 nucleotides are TGTGCCAGCAGACAGCGGTTCCAAGAGACCCAGTACTTC. Translated, it gives CASRQRFQETQYF.

The sample holds a few counts of this clonotype. The rearrangement joins TRBV5-6 to TRBJ2-7; D call uncertain. CDR1 and CDR2 from the germline V gene are SGHDT and YYEEEE. The CDR3 extends over 14 amino acids. Trimming cost V 1 base and J 1 base, with 9 bases left between them. In DNA, the CDR3 is TGTGCCAGCAGCTTGAGGCCAGATTCCTACGAGCAGTACGTC. It specifies CASSLRPDSYEQYV.

V gene TRBV12-3 or TRBV12-4 combines with J gene TRBJ2-3; D is unresolved. The length of the CDR3 is 14 residues. V was trimmed by 6 bases and J by 5 bases, leaving 15 bases between them. DNA of the CDR3: TGTGCCAGCAGCCCAAGCACGGGTCTAGATACGCAGTATTTT. Translated: CASSPSTGLDTQYF.

The table lists this clonotype with a few counts. The gene calls are TRBV6-5 and TRBJ1-2; possibly TRBD1 for D (6 bases). The CDR3 covers 14 residues. Deletions cut 2 bases from V and 6 bases from J, with 13 bases between. The V gene's germline CDR1 is MNHEY and CDR2 SVGAGI. The CDR3 DNA reads TGTGCCAGCAGTTACGCAGGGGTAGCGGATGGCTACACCTTC. Its protein is CASSYAGVADGYTF.

The CDR3 DNA reads TGTGCCAGCAGCTGGCCGCCTTACCTAAGAGCTTTCTTT. It specifies CASSWPPYLRAFF. The chain combines TRBV7-9 with TRBJ1-1; the D is unclear. Germline values: CDR1 SEHNR, CDR2 FQNEAQ (reference sequence). The CDR3 is 13 residues long. The germline V and J ends were trimmed by 4 bases and 10 bases, with 16 bases remaining between them.